Reported below is one TCR beta chain. The antigen is undetermined. The sample is drawn from a study of T cell responses to AZD1222 COVID-19 vaccine. Study observations and caveats: Increases in Spike-specific TCR breadth and depth were seen after two AZD1222 doses. A reported finding is that nearly half of spike-specific TCRs target unmutated variant regions. Clonal diversity may have been underestimated in mostly white British donors.

Sequencing used immunoSEQ multiplex PCR; TCRdb keeps in-frame clones, though not all of them. Altogether some 180,000 clones are present, about 86% being singletons, with the ten largest covering approximately 0.49%. Germline V gene sequence: CDR1 SGHDN, CDR2 FVKESK. This CDR3 comprises 12 residues. Between the trimmed V and J ends, which lost 4 bases and 8 bases, there was a span of 9 bases. This sample comprised peripheral blood, obtained on day 0 of AZD1222 vaccination. The receptor's source is an adult in good health. The genes are TRBV14 and TRBJ2-4; perhaps TRBD2 as D (5 bases). The DNA for the CDR3 is TGTGCCAGCAGCCCTACTAGGGACATTCAGTACTTC. Protein product: CASSPTRDIQYF.